What follows describes a single TCR beta chain. This CDR3 comprises 13 residues. V was trimmed by 4 bases and J by 3 bases, leaving 9 bases between them. Germline-derived CDR1 and CDR2 are KGHSH and LQKENI. Study members were between roughly 18 and 89 years old and lived in approximately 25 US regions. Allocation to cohorts depended on clinical history reported by the participants. A COVID-19 case had been met by exposed participants during the 2 weeks before study entry. The sample is drawn from a study of blood T cell repertoires in COVID-19. Generated by immunoSEQ multiplex PCR, the TCRdb table keeps only in-frame clones and is missing some. Of 200,000 to 300,000 clones detected, roughly 80% appear once; the ten largest clones hold less than 4%.

Sequenced: PBMCs or T cells enriched from blood (not recorded which). The chain has TRBV18 and TRBJ1-1, with D unresolved. This receptor was obtained from a woman aged 40 to 50 who had been exposed to COVID-19. CDR3 DNA sequence: TGTGCCAGCTCACACGGGCGGGACACTGAAGCTTTCTTT. Residues: CASSHGRDTEAFF.